The 15 T cell receptor beta chains below all came from one sample that was sequenced in a study of T cells in Graves' hyperthyroidism and ophthalmopathy. RNA transcripts provided the source from which TCR beta CDR3 regions were amplified. Carried out on the TCR CDR3, a first-round RT-PCR used the HTBI primer set. TCRdb reprocessed the multiplex PCR reads with MiXCR, giving one entry per CDR3 protein. In the table there are hundreds of thousands of distinct CDR3 sequences, approximately 15% of which are singletons. Material: blood. The source of these receptors is a woman between 25 and 40 years old with Graves' hyperthyroidism that later progressed to Graves' ophthalmopathy.

Note on this clonotype: Germline is not matched at one junction end, which may reflect a read error. This sequence joins TRBV3-1 and TRBJ1-2; perhaps TRBD1 as D (5 bases). This CDR3 has 17 residues. The germline CDR1 and CDR2 sequences are LGHDT and YNNKEL (reference sequence). The DNA for the CDR3 is TGTGCCAGCAGCCAAGAAGGGGCAGGCCTAAGTAACTATGGCTACATCTTC. This codes for CASSQEGAGLSNYGYIF.

This clonotype occurred many times. The chain employs TRBV5-1 and TRBJ1-1; possible D gene TRBD1, 6 bases. CDR3 size: 13 residues. V lost 6 bases and J 6 bases, leaving 15 bases between the germline ends. CDR1 and CDR2 (germline): SGHRS, YFSETQ. The CDR3 here is CASMQQGEAEAFF. For the CDR3, the DNA is TGCGCCAGCATGCAACAGGGTGAGGCTGAAGCTTTCTTT. The full variable domain, with the rest looked up from reference TRBV5-1 and TRBJ1-1, is KAGVTQTPRYLIKTRGQQVTLSCSPISGHRSVSWYQQTPGQGLQFLFEYFSETQRNKGNFPGRFSGRQFSNSRSEMNVSTLELGDSALYLCASMQQGEAEAFFGQGTRLTVV.

This clonotype was seen repeatedly, ten times or more. The chain has TRBV9 and TRBJ2-2; D is uncertain. This CDR3 contains 13 residues. Germline lookup yields CDR1 SGDLS and CDR2 YYNGEE. Trimming pared 4 bases from V and 5 bases from J, leaving 9 bases between. The DNA for the CDR3 is TGTGCCAGCAGCCCAGAAGGGACCGGGGAGCTGTTTTTT. This codes for CASSPEGTGELFF.

Many counts were recorded for this clonotype. The chain combines TRBV7-9 with TRBJ2-5, with D unclear. The V gene lost 5 bases and the J gene lost 4 bases, with 8 bases spanning the gap. The CDR3 runs 12 residues. The germline gives CDR1 SEHNR, CDR2 FQNEAQ (reference sequence). CDR3 in amino acids: CASSLKGETQYF. Here the CDR3 DNA reads TGTGCCAGCAGCCTTAAAGGAGAGACCCAGTACTTC.

The V call is TRBV11-3, the J call TRBJ2-7; 9 positions match TRBD1. Germline trimming cut 5 bases from V and 3 bases from J; bases unmatched to any gene: 5. Germline V gene sequence: CDR1 SGHNT, CDR2 YENEEA. The CDR3 totals 14 residues. The DNA of the CDR3 is TGTGCCAGCAGCGTCACAGGGGGCATCTACGAGCAGTACTTC. Its protein is CASSVTGGIYEQYF.

This clonotype was counted many times. The gene calls are TRBV20-1 and TRBJ2-3; TRBD2 matches 11 bases. Germline V gene sequence: CDR1 DFQATT, CDR2 SNEGSKA (reference sequence). V lost 5 bases to trimming and J lost 1 base; unmatched junction nucleotides: 5. This CDR3 region has 15 residues. CDR3 amino acids: CSAETSGVGTDTQYF. The DNA of the CDR3 is TGCAGTGCTGAGACTAGCGGGGTTGGCACAGATACGCAGTATTTT.

Ten or more counts support this clonotype. The chain employs TRBV20-1 and TRBJ2-1; TRBD1 is a possible D gene (5 bases). Germline CDR1 reads DFQATT; CDR2 reads SNEGSKA (reference sequence). The CDR3 runs to 14 residues. V lost 6 bases, J lost 0 bases, and 12 bases lay in between. DNA of the CDR3: TGCAGTGCACCTCGACAGAGCTCCTACAATGAGCAGTTCTTC. Translation: CSAPRQSSYNEQFF.

This chain uses TRBV6-1 with TRBJ2-5, with 11 nucleotides matching TRBD2. Trimming at V came to 1 base and at J to 3 bases, leaving 4 bases not matched to a gene. The CDR3 totals 16 residues. Germline-derived CDR1 and CDR2 are MNHNS and SASEGT. In DNA form, the CDR3 reads TGTGCCAGCAGTGAAGGGCTAGCGGGAGGAAAAGAGACCCAGTACTTC. Its translation is CASSEGLAGGKETQYF.

This clonotype was counted many times. The chain recombines TRBV20-1 with TRBJ1-1, with D unresolved. This CDR3 contains 17 residues. The germline V and J ends were trimmed by 5 bases and 1 base, with 23 bases remaining between them. Germline loops: CDR1 DFQATT, CDR2 SNEGSKA (reference sequence). The CDR3 sequence: CSARSVDWAGENTEAFF. CDR3 nucleotides: TGCAGTGCTCGATCAGTTGATTGGGCAGGAGAGAACACTGAAGCTTTCTTT.

This chain connects TRBV7-2 to TRBJ2-2; D call uncertain. CDR1 is SGHTA, CDR2 FQGNSA, per germline. The CDR3 loop spans 18 amino acids. Trimming took 4 bases from V and 5 from J, leaving 23 bases between them. In DNA form, the CDR3 reads TGTGCCAGCAGCTCAACATCTCCGCTGAGGAGTAGGACCGGGGAGCTGTTTTTT. It specifies CASSSTSPLRSRTGELFF.

This clonotype was picked up many times. The V call is TRBV5-1, the J call TRBJ2-3, with 12 bases that match TRBD1. The CDR3 has 15 amino acids. Germline values: CDR1 SGHRS, CDR2 YFSETQ. V shed 2 bases and J 6 bases; nucleotides not matched to a gene: 4. For the CDR3, the DNA is TGCGCCAGCAGCTTCGGGACAGGGGGCGCGGATACGCAGTATTTT. Protein: CASSFGTGGADTQYF.

In this sample, this clonotype turned up many times. The chain employs TRBV6-1 and TRBJ1-3; possible D gene TRBD1, 5 bases. The CDR3 loop spans 15 amino acids. Trimming removed 6 bases at V and 0 bases at J, with 12 bases between. Looked up from germline, CDR1 is MNHNS and CDR2 is SASEGT. The CDR3 here is CASSYYTGSGNTIYF. The CDR3 coding sequence is TGTGCCAGCAGCTACTATACAGGCTCTGGAAACACCATATATTTT.

At least ten counts were recorded for this clonotype. The chain recombines TRBV20-1 with TRBJ2-3, with D unclear. Germline CDR1 and CDR2: DFQATT and SNEGSKA (reference sequence). This CDR3 has 14 amino acids. Trimming took off 0 bases at V and 5 bases at J, with 12 bases between the two ends. CDR3 DNA: TGCAGTGCTAGAGATCTATTTCGTCAAGATACGCAGTATTTT. It is translated as CSARDLFRQDTQYF.

This clonotype was seen only a few times. The rearrangement joins TRBV7-9 to TRBJ1-4; tentative D call: TRBD1 (5 bases). Germline V lookup: CDR1 SEHNR, CDR2 FQNEAQ (reference sequence). The CDR3 is 14 amino acids. Trimming removed 3 bases from V and 6 bases from J, with 11 bases in between. The CDR3 sequence: CASSFGGGDEKLFF. The CDR3 bases are TGTGCCAGCAGCTTTGGCGGGGGGGATGAAAAACTGTTTTTT.

This clonotype was seen a handful of times. The V and J genes are TRBV6-1 and TRBJ1-4; perhaps TRBD1 as D (5 bases). The CDR3 contains 13 residues. The germline gives CDR1 MNHNS, CDR2 SASEGT. With 7 bases removed from V and 7 bases from J, the gap between germline ends came to 13 bases. CDR3: CASKPGVGEKLFF. CDR3 coding DNA: TGTGCCAGCAAGCCGGGGGTTGGTGAAAAACTGTTTTTT.